A selection of T cell receptor beta chains follows, all from one sample in a study of blood T cell repertoires in COVID-19. Some clones are missing from TCRdb's copy, which holds only in-frame ones; the method was immunoSEQ multiplex PCR. Of some 60,000 clones in the sample, approximately 90% were seen once. The sequencing sample was made of peripheral blood. These receptors all stem from a human donor in a cohort sampled during active COVID-19. Both conserved end residues are part of each CDR3. The D gene is left open where the match is weak. Only some rows state a clone size, as once, few, many or a class for expanded clones.

d_call j_call v_call clone_size cdr3_aa cdr3_nt
NA TRBJ2-5 TRBV25-1 NA CASSPGGAEVETQYF TGTGCCAGCAGTCCGGGGGGCGCCGAGGTAGAGACCCAGTACTTC
TRBD1 TRBJ1-2 TRBV15 NA CATSREGQGAVGYGYTF TGTGCCACCAGCAGGGAGGGACAGGGGGCGGTCGGCTATGGCTACACCTTC
TRBD1 TRBJ2-2 TRBV24-1 NA CATSRRTGGTGELFF TGTGCCACCAGCCGTCGGACAGGGGGCACCGGGGAGCTGTTTTTT
TRBD1 TRBJ2-3 TRBV7-8 few CASSTDRASTSTDTQYF TGTGCCAGCAGCACGGACAGGGCATCTACCAGCACAGATACGCAGTATTTT
TRBD2 TRBJ2-2 TRBV27 NA CASSLGGSRAGELFF TGTGCCAGCAGTTTGGGGGGGAGTAGGGCCGGGGAGCTGTTTTTT
NA TRBJ1-6 TRBV24-1 NA CATSDSGAVSPLHF TGTGCCACCAGTGATTCCGGAGCCGTGTCACCCCTCCACTTT
NA TRBJ2-3 TRBV11-3 NA CASSLSGVADTQYF TGTGCCAGCAGCTTATCAGGGGTTGCAGATACGCAGTATTTT
NA TRBJ2-7 TRBV9 NA CASSVIPDEQYF TGTGCCAGCAGCGTTATCCCTGACGAGCAGTACTTC
TRBD1 TRBJ1-1 TRBV5-6 NA CASSWGPGQGATEAFF TGTGCCAGCAGTTGGGGTCCGGGACAGGGGGCGACTGAAGCTTTCTTT
NA TRBJ1-4 TRBV3-1/TRBV3-2 NA CASSQGRNNEKLFF TGTGCCAGCAGCCAGGGCAGGAATAATGAAAAACTGTTTTTT